Described below is a single T cell receptor (beta chain) sequence and its context. What it binds is not known. This specimen comes from a study of T cells after yellow fever vaccination. V gave up 7 bases and J gave up 4 bases, with 11 bases separating them. This CDR3 is 12 amino acids long. The germline V gene encodes CDR1 SQVTM and CDR2 ANQGSEA. TCRdb redid the calling of the 5' RACE reads with MiXCR, one entry per CDR3 protein. The table has around 550,000 distinct CDR3 sequences, 15% to 20% seen once. Regarding the study as a whole: Weaker overall was a secondary response that nonetheless peaked faster, on day 5 versus 15. Re-detected after boosting: most primary clones, 96% of CD4 and under 90% of CD8.

The chain is built from TRBV29-1 and TRBJ2-1; a weak D match, TRBD2 (5 bases). This clonotype originated in a man in his thirties or forties who received the YFV17D yellow fever vaccine. Sequencing was performed on PBMCs, taken 15 days after the yellow fever booster vaccination. CDR3 sequence reads: CSDGDSYNEQFF. CDR3 DNA: TGCAGCGACGGGGATTCTTACAATGAGCAGTTCTTC.